Listed below are T cell receptor beta chains from one sample, sequenced in a study of CD8 T cells in Susac syndrome. TCRdb used MiXCR to reprocess the immunoSEQ multiplex PCR reads, holding one entry per CDR3 protein. The sample comprises about 53,000 distinct CDR3 sequences, roughly 94% of which are singletons, and 0.75% rests with the top ten. The material sequenced was CD8+ T cells from PBMCs. These receptors were taken from a human donor with Susac syndrome. The conserved cysteine and the conserved F or W are not part of the CDR3 here. D genes are given only for firm matches.

v_call	d_call	j_call	cdr3_aa
TRBV20-1	NA	TRBJ2-7	SARDGLGYEQY
TRBV7-2	NA	TRBJ1-2	ASSLNSQANYGYT
TRBV24-1	NA	TRBJ2-2	ATSDWDTGELF
TRBV12-3/TRBV12-4	TRBD2	TRBJ2-7	ASSSSSSGGLRSSYEQY
TRBV7-2	NA	TRBJ2-7	ASSRTLQIYEQY
TRBV7-8	NA	TRBJ2-5	ASGWEETQY
TRBV12-3/TRBV12-4	NA	TRBJ2-2	ASSQSDSPNTGELF
TRBV7-9	NA	TRBJ2-5	ASSLVNQETQY
TRBV20-1	TRBD2	TRBJ2-5	SARVRGTQETQY
TRBV3-1	TRBD2	TRBJ2-1	ASSQDGRESYEQF
TRBV27	TRBD1	TRBJ1-2	ASSPGQGAVYGYT
TRBV13	TRBD2	TRBJ2-3	ASSSAGLSTDTQY
TRBV4-1	TRBD2	TRBJ2-2	ASSPLAVNTGELF
TRBV20-1	NA	TRBJ1-2	SALRHFYGYT
TRBV5-4	NA	TRBJ2-5	ASSLDGQETQY
TRBV29-1	NA	TRBJ1-2	SVDRGRYGYT
TRBV7-6	NA	TRBJ2-7	ASSLGDSYEQY
TRBV15	TRBD1	TRBJ2-1	ATSSWDRVGSNEQF
TRBV19	NA	TRBJ2-3	ASSWTDTDTQY
TRBV7-8	NA	TRBJ1-1	ASSADSGNTEAF
TRBV6-2/TRBV6-3	NA	TRBJ1-1	ASSYSPEQPIRTEAF
TRBV7-3	NA	TRBJ2-1	ASSHPQGEQF
TRBV6-5	NA	TRBJ2-1	ASSARYNEQF
TRBV4-1	NA	TRBJ1-5	ASSSYRINQPQH
TRBV6-5	NA	TRBJ2-3	ASSYSDQGSRADTQY
TRBV29-1	TRBD1	TRBJ2-1	SVDGDSWYNEQF
TRBV29-1	TRBD1	TRBJ2-2	SVDPGQSTGELF
TRBV30	NA	TRBJ2-1	AWSDPLTGTDYNEQF
TRBV14	NA	TRBJ1-6	ASSQDRRGQASPLH
TRBV9	NA	TRBJ1-1	ASSVGDTEAF
TRBV12-3/TRBV12-4	NA	TRBJ2-4	ASSFSSGNIQY
TRBV4-1	TRBD2	TRBJ2-5	ASSQVQRGGPTETQY
TRBV7-9	NA	TRBJ1-1	ASSYKREGTEAF
TRBV6-5	NA	TRBJ2-6	ASSPGLPGANVLT
TRBV2	NA	TRBJ2-1	ASSASGSYNEQF
TRBV3-1	NA	TRBJ2-5	ASSQVFPFGGAEETQY
TRBV10-3	NA	TRBJ1-5	AISESRGDQPQH
TRBV2	NA	TRBJ2-1	ASSEGYREYEQF
TRBV12-3/TRBV12-4	NA	TRBJ1-4	ASSFGEKLF
TRBV9	NA	TRBJ1-2	ASSLFGRGDGYT
TRBV25-1	TRBD1	TRBJ1-1	ASSETGDFGTEAF
TRBV20-1	NA	TRBJ2-7	SARNPQPGNSYEQY
TRBV14	NA	TRBJ2-7	ASSQDPQY
TRBV3-1	NA	TRBJ1-5	ASSRDRRRWPQH
TRBV9	TRBD1	TRBJ1-1	ASSVRSDRGNAEAF
TRBV10-1	NA	TRBJ2-4	ASSFGRAIAKNIQY
TRBV30	NA	TRBJ1-1	AWRMGVEGTEAF
TRBV14	NA	TRBJ1-4	ASSQVAGMGEKLF
TRBV19	TRBD2	TRBJ2-2	ASSPTSGGIRGELF
TRBV5-4	NA	TRBJ2-5	ASSGPPQETQY
TRBV29-1	NA	TRBJ2-2	SLRDGGGAGELF
TRBV25-1	NA	TRBJ2-7	ATESRDDYEQY
TRBV12-3/TRBV12-4	TRBD2	TRBJ2-2	ASSPQTLGLAGATGELF